The 13 T cell receptor beta chains in this list originate from one sample, sequenced in a study of blood T cell repertoires in COVID-19. TCRdb's table, derived via immunoSEQ multiplex PCR, lists solely in-frame clones and lacks some. This sample carries some 64,000 clones, roughly 80% of them seen once, and the ten largest clones take around a sixth. Sequencing used peripheral blood. The receptors here all came from a man in his sixties with acute or convalescent COVID-19.

The V and J genes are TRBV30 and TRBJ1-2; TRBD1 matches at 8 bases. This CDR3 spans 13 amino acids. Germline lookup yields CDR1 GTSNPN and CDR2 SVGIG (reference sequence). The junction had 2 bases not matched to a gene; V was cut back by 4 bases and J by 1 base. The CDR3 loop reads CAWNDRGNYGYTF. CDR3 sequence (DNA): TGTGCCTGGAATGACAGGGGTAACTATGGCTACACCTTC.

The chain couples TRBV5-1 to TRBJ2-7; 11 nucleotides align to TRBD1. This CDR3 has 14 residues. Trimming took 8 bases from V and 3 from J; bases not matched to a gene: 7. The V gene's germline CDR1 is SGHRS and CDR2 YFSETQ. The CDR3 DNA reads as TGCGCCAGTGGCCCGGGACAGGGGGTCTACGAGCAGTACTTC. It encodes CASGPGQGVYEQYF.

This clone has only a few counts. J is TRBJ2-1 and V is TRBV24-1, with 9 bases aligning to TRBD2. CDR1 and CDR2 (germline): KGHDR, SFDVKD. V shed 1 base and J 7 bases; nucleotides not matched to a gene: 7. There are 16 residues in the CDR3. Written as DNA, the CDR3 is TGTGCCACCAGTGATTTTCGGCTAGCGGGACGGAATGAGCAGTTCTTC. It encodes CATSDFRLAGRNEQFF.

The chain combines TRBV28 with TRBJ2-2, with no clear D. Per the germline V gene, CDR1 is MDHEN and CDR2 is SYDVKM. This CDR3 is 13 amino acids long. V was trimmed by 2 bases and J by 7 bases, leaving 8 bases between them. CDR3 nucleotide sequence: TGTGCCAGCAGTTTACAGGCGATCGGGGAGCTGTTTTTT. Translation gives CASSLQAIGELFF.

The chain joins TRBV9 to TRBJ1-4, with TRBD1 identical over 7 bases. The CDR3 sequence is 15 residues long. Germline V gene data show CDR1 as SGDLS and CDR2 as YYNGEE. Trimming cost V 3 bases and J 4 bases; bases outside gene matches: 6. CDR3 DNA sequence: TGTGCCAGCAGCGACGGGACAGATAATAATGAAAAACTGTTTTTT. Protein product: CASSDGTDNNEKLFF.

This clone was recorded a few times. This chain joins TRBV12-5 and TRBJ1-1; TRBD1 is a possible D gene (6 bases). The CDR3 runs to 15 residues. The V and J ends lost 4 bases and 5 bases respectively, with 17 bases between them. CDR1 is LGHNT and CDR2 is FRNRAP in the germline V gene. Here the CDR3 reads CASGSGAREVTEAFF. CDR3 in DNA: TGTGCTAGTGGTTCAGGGGCCCGGGAGGTTACTGAAGCTTTCTTT.

The chain links TRBV5-6 to TRBJ2-2; 9 bases are shared with TRBD2. With 4 bases clipped from V and 3 bases from J, the junction kept 4 bases outside the gene matches. Germline V gives CDR1 SGHDT, CDR2 YYEEEE. This CDR3 region has 15 residues. The CDR3 DNA follows: TGTGCCAGCAGCCCTACTAGCGGGTACACCGGGGAGCTGTTTTTT. It encodes CASSPTSGYTGELFF. The full variable domain, rest sourced from reference TRBV5-6 and TRBJ2-2, is DAGVTQSPTHLIKTRGQQVTLRCSPKSGHDTVSWYQQALGQGPQFIFQYYEEEERQRGNFPDRFSGHQFPNYSSELNVNALLLGDSALYLCASSPTSGYTGELFFGEGSRLTVL.

V is TRBV14 and J is TRBJ2-2, with TRBD2 matching 12 bases. From germline, CDR1 is SGHDN and CDR2 FVKESK. V lost 5 bases to trimming and J lost 4 bases; unmatched junction nucleotides: 5. The CDR3 spans 16 residues. CDR3 nucleotides: TGTGCCAGCAGCTCCGGACTAGCGGGAATCACCGGGGAGCTGTTTTTT. Translation gives CASSSGLAGITGELFF.

The chain uses TRBV7-2 and TRBJ2-1, with 9 bases aligning to TRBD2. Germline assignment: CDR1 SGHTA and CDR2 FQGNSA. V lost 6 bases and J lost 1; bases outside the gene matches: 10. The CDR3 has 17 residues. CDR3 residues: CASSYRPSGASYNEQFF. Written as DNA, the CDR3 is TGTGCCAGCAGTTACCGCCCTAGCGGGGCATCCTACAATGAGCAGTTCTTC.

The genes are TRBV5-4 and TRBJ2-1, with 8 nucleotides matching TRBD2. With V trimmed by 4 bases and J by 4 bases, 10 bases remained unmatched. Germline CDR1 and CDR2: SGHNT and YYREEE (reference sequence). The CDR3 sequence is 16 residues long. CDR3 in amino acids: CASSPPQAGAYNEQFF. The CDR3, as DNA: TGTGCCAGCAGCCCCCCCCAAGCGGGGGCATACAATGAGCAGTTCTTC.

In this sample, this clone turned up once. The gene calls are TRBV18 and TRBJ2-3, with D tentatively TRBD1 (6 bases). Germline values: CDR1 KGHSH, CDR2 LQKENI. The V and J ends lost 4 bases and 2 bases respectively, with 13 bases between them. The CDR3 is made up of 15 amino acids. The DNA for the CDR3 is TGTGCCAGCTCACGGGTAACAGGGCCCACAGATACGCAGTATTTT. Its protein product is CASSRVTGPTDTQYF.

The V call is TRBV29-1, the J call TRBJ1-2; possible D gene TRBD1, 5 bases. CDR1 and CDR2 from the germline V gene are SQVTM and ANQGSEA. Trimming cost V 4 bases and J 0 bases, with 12 bases left between them. CDR3 size: 14 residues. The CDR3 sequence is CSVGRGGANYGYTF. The CDR3 DNA follows: TGCAGCGTTGGACGGGGGGGAGCTAACTATGGCTACACCTTC.

The V call is TRBV19, the J call TRBJ1-5; 10 nucleotides match TRBD1. Germline CDR1 reads LNHDA; CDR2 reads SQIVND (reference sequence). The CDR3 has 13 residues. With 10 bases clipped from V and 6 bases from J, the junction kept 6 bases outside the gene matches. CDR3 DNA: TGTGCCACCGGAGACAGGGGGCCTCAGCCCCAGCATTTT. Amino acid sequence: CATGDRGPQPQHF.